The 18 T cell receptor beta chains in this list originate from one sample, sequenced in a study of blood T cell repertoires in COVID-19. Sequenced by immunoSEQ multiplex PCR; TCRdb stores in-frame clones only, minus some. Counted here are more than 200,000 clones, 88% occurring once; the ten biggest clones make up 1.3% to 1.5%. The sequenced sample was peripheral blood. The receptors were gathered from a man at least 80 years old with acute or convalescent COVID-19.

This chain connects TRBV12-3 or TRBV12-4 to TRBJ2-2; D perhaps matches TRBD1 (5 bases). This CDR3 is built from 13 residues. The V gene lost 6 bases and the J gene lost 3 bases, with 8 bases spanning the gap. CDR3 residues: CASSPRDTGELFF. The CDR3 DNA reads TGTGCCAGCAGCCCCAGGGACACCGGGGAGCTGTTTTTT.

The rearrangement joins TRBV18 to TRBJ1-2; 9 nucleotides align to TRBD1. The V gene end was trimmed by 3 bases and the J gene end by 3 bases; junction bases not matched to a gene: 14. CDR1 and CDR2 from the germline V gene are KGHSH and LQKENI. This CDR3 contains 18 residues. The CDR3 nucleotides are TGTGCCAGCTCACCCATAACGCCCGGGACAGGGTACCACTATGGCTACACCTTC. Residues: CASSPITPGTGYHYGYTF.

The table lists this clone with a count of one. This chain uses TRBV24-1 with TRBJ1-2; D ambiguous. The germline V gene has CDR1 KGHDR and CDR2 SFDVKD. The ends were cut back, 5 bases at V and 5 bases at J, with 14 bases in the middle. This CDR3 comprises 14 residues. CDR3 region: CATSAPDRGYGYTF. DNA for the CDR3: TGTGCCACCAGTGCCCCTGACCGGGGATATGGCTACACCTTC.

This CDR3 is CASSQERRDSPNSGPLHF. The DNA of the CDR3 is TGTGCCAGCAGCCAAGAACGAAGGGACAGTCCAAATTCGGGACCCCTCCACTTT. This rearrangement joins TRBV3-1 (or the pseudogene TRBV3-2) to TRBJ1-6, with 7 bases aligning to TRBD1. With V trimmed by 0 bases and J by 12 bases, 17 bases remained unmatched. CDR1 and CDR2 (germline): LGHDT, YNNKEL (reference sequence). CDR3 length: 18 amino acids.

The CDR3 sequence is CASSIDRVGETQYF. In nucleotides, the CDR3 is TGTGCCAGTAGTATCGACAGGGTGGGTGAGACCCAGTACTTC. V and J are TRBV19 and TRBJ2-5; 7 bases match TRBD1. The trim removed 3 bases at V and 5 bases at J, leaving 6 bases unmatched. CDR1 and CDR2 (germline): LNHDA, SQIVND (reference sequence). This CDR3 is built from 14 residues.

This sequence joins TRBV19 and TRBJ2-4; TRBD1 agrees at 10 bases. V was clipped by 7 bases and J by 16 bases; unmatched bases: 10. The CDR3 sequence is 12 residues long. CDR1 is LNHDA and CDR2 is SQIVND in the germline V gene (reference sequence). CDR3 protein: CASKRTGGQSYF. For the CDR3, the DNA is TGTGCCAGTAAGCGGACAGGGGGGCAGAGTTACTTC.

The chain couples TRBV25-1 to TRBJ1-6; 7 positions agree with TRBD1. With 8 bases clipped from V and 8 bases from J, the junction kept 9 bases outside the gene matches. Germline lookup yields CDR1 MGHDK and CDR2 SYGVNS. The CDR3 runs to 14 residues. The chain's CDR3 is CASRSQGEDSPLHF. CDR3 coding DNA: TGTGCCAGCCGTTCCCAGGGGGAGGATTCACCCCTCCACTTT.

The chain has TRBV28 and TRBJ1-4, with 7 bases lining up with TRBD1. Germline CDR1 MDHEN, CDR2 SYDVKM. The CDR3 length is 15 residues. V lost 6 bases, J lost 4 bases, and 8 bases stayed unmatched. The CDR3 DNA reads TGTGCCAGCAGGGATCCGGGACAGTTTAATGAAAAACTGTTTTTT. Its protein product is CASRDPGQFNEKLFF.

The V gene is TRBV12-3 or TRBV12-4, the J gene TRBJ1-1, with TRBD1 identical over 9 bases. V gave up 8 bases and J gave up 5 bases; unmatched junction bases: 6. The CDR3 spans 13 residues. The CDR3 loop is CASGTGMETEAFF. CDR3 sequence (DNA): TGTGCCAGCGGGACAGGGATGGAGACTGAAGCTTTCTTT.

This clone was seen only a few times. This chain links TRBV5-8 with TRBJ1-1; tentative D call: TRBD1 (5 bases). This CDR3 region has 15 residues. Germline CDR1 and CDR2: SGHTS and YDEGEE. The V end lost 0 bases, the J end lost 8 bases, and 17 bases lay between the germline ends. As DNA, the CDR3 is TGTGCCAGCAGCTTGGAAAGACTTAAAGGGGTAGAAGCTTTCTTT. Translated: CASSLERLKGVEAFF.

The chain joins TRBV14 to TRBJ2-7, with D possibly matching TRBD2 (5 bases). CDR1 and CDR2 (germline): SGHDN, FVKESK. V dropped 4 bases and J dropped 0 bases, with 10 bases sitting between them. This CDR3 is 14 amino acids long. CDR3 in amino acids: CASSPSLFSYEQYF. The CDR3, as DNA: TGTGCCAGCAGCCCTAGCCTGTTCTCCTACGAGCAGTACTTC.

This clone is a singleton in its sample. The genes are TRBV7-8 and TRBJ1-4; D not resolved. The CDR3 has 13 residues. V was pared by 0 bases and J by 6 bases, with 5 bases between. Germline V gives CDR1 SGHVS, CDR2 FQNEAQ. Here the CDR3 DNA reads TGTGCCAGCAGCTTAGCCGGTTATGAAAAACTGTTTTTT. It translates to CASSLAGYEKLFF.

CDR3 protein: CASSEGVGGNQPQHF. The CDR3 DNA follows: TGCGCCAGCAGTGAAGGGGTAGGGGGCAATCAGCCCCAGCATTTT. The chain carries TRBV5-1 and TRBJ1-5; TRBD1 might be the D (5 bases). V was shortened by 5 bases and J by 2 bases, with 14 bases between the two germline ends. The CDR3 is 15 amino acids. Germline assignment: CDR1 SGHRS and CDR2 YFSETQ.

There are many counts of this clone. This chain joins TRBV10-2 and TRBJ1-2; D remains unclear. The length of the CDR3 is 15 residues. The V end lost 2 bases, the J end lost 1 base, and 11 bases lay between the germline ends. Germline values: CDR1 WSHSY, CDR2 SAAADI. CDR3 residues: CASSEAPVNNYGYTF. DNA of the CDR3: TGCGCCAGCAGTGAGGCTCCAGTGAATAACTATGGCTACACCTTC.

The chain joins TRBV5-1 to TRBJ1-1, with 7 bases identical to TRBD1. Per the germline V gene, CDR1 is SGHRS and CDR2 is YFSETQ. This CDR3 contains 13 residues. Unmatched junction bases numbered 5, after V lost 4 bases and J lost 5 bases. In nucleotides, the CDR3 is TGCGCCAGCAGCCGAGACAGGGCAACTGAAGCTTTCTTT. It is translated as CASSRDRATEAFF.

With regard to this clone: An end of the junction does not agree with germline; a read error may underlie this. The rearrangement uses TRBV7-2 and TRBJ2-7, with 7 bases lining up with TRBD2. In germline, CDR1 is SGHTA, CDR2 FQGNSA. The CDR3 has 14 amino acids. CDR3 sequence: CASSLAGASGVPDF. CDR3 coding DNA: TGTGCCAGCAGCTTAGCAGGGGCTAGCGGAGTCCCCGACTTC.

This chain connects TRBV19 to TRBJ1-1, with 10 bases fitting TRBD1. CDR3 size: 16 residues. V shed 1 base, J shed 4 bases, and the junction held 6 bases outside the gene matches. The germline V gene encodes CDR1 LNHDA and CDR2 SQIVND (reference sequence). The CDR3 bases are TGTGCCAGTAGTATAGGGGACAGGGGTAGGATCACTGAAGCTTTCTTT. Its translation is CASSIGDRGRITEAFF.

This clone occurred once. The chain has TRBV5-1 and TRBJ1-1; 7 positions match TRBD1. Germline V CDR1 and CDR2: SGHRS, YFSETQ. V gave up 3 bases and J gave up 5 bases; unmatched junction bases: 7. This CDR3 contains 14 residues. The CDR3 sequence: CASSSGQVGTEAFF. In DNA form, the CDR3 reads TGCGCCAGCAGCTCCGGACAGGTTGGAACTGAAGCTTTCTTT.